This T cell receptor beta chain originates from a study of OX40 agonist ivuxolimab in advanced cancers. Deletions cut 7 bases from V and 4 bases from J, with 11 bases between. Per germline, CDR1 SNHLY and CDR2 FYNNEI. This CDR3 is 13 amino acids long. Generated by immunoSEQ multiplex PCR, the TCRdb table keeps only in-frame clones and is missing some. The sample yields approximately 84,000 clones, more than 80% seen once. The rearrangement uses TRBV2 and TRBJ1-3; D not resolved. The TCR comes from an adult with an advanced solid tumor such as melanoma, head and neck, liver or kidney cancer. The specimen comprised CD4+ or CD8+ T cells sorted from blood, sampled in a trial of the OX40 agonist ivuxolimab. CDR3 nucleotide sequence: TGTGCCAGCACCTCGTCGGGCGGAAACACCATATATTTT. Its protein product is CASTSSGGNTIYF.